Each of the 21 T cell receptor beta chains below was sequenced from the same sample in a study of graft-versus-host responses after intestinal transplantation. Assay: immunoSEQ multiplex PCR; the TCRdb copy retains only in-frame clones and omits some. There are around 13,000 clones in the sample; 80% to 95% occur only once, and under 5% lies in the top ten. Source: PBMCs, taken about 34 months after intestinal transplantation. Receptors originate from a human patient who received an intestinal transplant, so some T cells may come from the graft donor.

The gene calls are TRBV13 and TRBJ2-1; TRBD1 aligns across 11 bases. Germline V gene data show CDR1 as PRHDT and CDR2 as FYEKMQ (reference sequence). This CDR3 has 14 amino acids. V lost 4 bases, J lost 10 bases, and 6 bases stayed unmatched. The CDR3 DNA is TGTGCCAGCAGCTCAGGACAGGGGGCCGACGAGCAGTTCTTC. This codes for CASSSGQGADEQFF.

This chain connects TRBV14 to TRBJ1-2; no definite D call. The germline V gene has CDR1 SGHDN and CDR2 FVKESK. Between the trimmed V and J ends, which lost 0 bases and 3 bases, there was a span of 8 bases. The CDR3 totals 14 residues. CDR3: CASSQDLGDYGYTF. Here the CDR3 DNA reads TGTGCCAGCAGCCAAGATCTGGGAGACTATGGCTACACCTTC.

The J gene is TRBJ1-1, the V gene TRBV6-5; maybe TRBD1 (6 bases). CDR3 size: 14 residues. Looked up from germline, CDR1 is MNHEY and CDR2 is SVGAGI. The V end was cut by 6 bases, the J end by 1 base, with 12 bases between. The DNA for the CDR3 is TGTGCCAGCAGCTTCCTGGGGGCGAACACTGAAGCTTTCTTT. Translation gives CASSFLGANTEAFF.

This chain connects TRBV9 to TRBJ2-3; D unresolved. CDR1 is SGDLS, CDR2 YYNGEE, per germline. This CDR3 is 14 amino acids long. Trimming removed 0 bases at V and 3 bases at J, with 8 bases between. DNA of the CDR3: TGTGCCAGCAGCGTAGCACTGGCAACAGATACGCAGTATTTT. The encoded protein is CASSVALATDTQYF.

The V gene is TRBV6-6, the J gene TRBJ2-7; D is unclear. Per the germline V gene, CDR1 is MNHNY and CDR2 is SVGAGI (reference sequence). The CDR3 is 12 amino acids. The V end lost 6 bases, the J end lost 3 bases, and 9 bases lay between the germline ends. CDR3: CASSSNIYEQYF. The CDR3 DNA is TGTGCCAGCAGCTCTAACATCTACGAGCAGTACTTC.

The chain links TRBV13 to TRBJ2-1; the match to TRBD2 covers 9 bases. Germline values: CDR1 PRHDT, CDR2 FYEKMQ (reference sequence). This CDR3 comprises 15 residues. The J segment lost 7 bases and the V segment lost 3 bases, leaving 7 bases of the junction unmatched. CDR3: CASSFIAGASNEQFF. In DNA form, the CDR3 reads TGTGCCAGCAGCTTTATAGCGGGGGCGTCAAATGAGCAGTTCTTC.

This chain connects TRBV5-4 to TRBJ1-1; possible D gene TRBD1, 5 bases. In germline, CDR1 is SGHNT, CDR2 YYREEE (reference sequence). V lost 2 bases and J 3 bases, leaving 11 bases between the germline ends. There are 14 residues in the CDR3. DNA for the CDR3: TGTGCCAGCAGCTTTACAGGTTTCGACACTGAAGCTTTCTTT. It translates to CASSFTGFDTEAFF.

The gene calls are TRBV5-1 and TRBJ2-7; D gene uncertain. CDR3 length: 12 amino acids. Per the germline V gene, CDR1 is SGHRS and CDR2 is YFSETQ. Trimming stripped 1 base from V and 2 bases from J, with 4 bases between. The chain's CDR3 is CASSLFPYEQYF. CDR3 DNA: TGCGCCAGCAGCTTGTTCCCCTACGAGCAGTACTTC.

This sequence joins TRBV18 and TRBJ1-1; D is unclear. Germline V CDR1 and CDR2: KGHSH, LQKENI. V was shortened by 3 bases and J by 4 bases, with 12 bases between the two germline ends. The CDR3 consists of 14 residues. CDR3 DNA: TGTGCCAGCTCACCCCGGCCAAACCCCACTGAAGCTTTCTTT. This codes for CASSPRPNPTEAFF.

The chain employs TRBV13 and TRBJ1-6; the match to TRBD1 covers 10 bases. The ends lost 5 bases at V and 9 bases at J; junction bases unmatched: 7. This CDR3 spans 15 amino acids. CDR1 and CDR2 (germline): PRHDT, FYEKMQ (reference sequence). CDR3 DNA: TGTGCCAGCAGCGAGGGACAGGGGCTGGGTTCACCCCTCCACTTT. As protein: CASSEGQGLGSPLHF.

This chain links TRBV18 with TRBJ1-2, with D possibly TRBD1 on 5 matching bases. V was shortened by 3 bases and J by 2 bases, with 16 bases between the two germline ends. Germline CDR1 and CDR2: KGHSH and LQKENI. The CDR3 loop spans 16 amino acids. The CDR3 DNA sequence: TGTGCCAGCTCACCCGAGGGGCCATCACCGAACTATGGCTACACCTTC. It codes for CASSPEGPSPNYGYTF. Drawing the rest from reference TRBV18 and TRBJ1-2, the complete variable domain is NAGVMQNPRHLVRRRGQEARLRCSPMKGHSHVYWYRQLPEEGLKFMVYLQKENIIDESGMPKERFSAEFPKEGPSILRIQQVVRGDSAAYFCASSPEGPSPNYGYTFGSGTRLTVV.

V gene TRBV19 combines with J gene TRBJ1-1; D possibly corresponds to TRBD1 (5 bases). The V and J ends lost 7 bases and 7 bases respectively, with 16 bases between them. Germline V gene data show CDR1 as LNHDA and CDR2 as SQIVND (reference sequence). This CDR3 is built from 13 residues. The CDR3 is CASTLGGVGEAFF. CDR3 nucleotide sequence: TGTGCCAGTACCCTGGGGGGGGTTGGTGAAGCTTTCTTT.

This clone was observed once. This chain links TRBV29-1 with TRBJ1-1; 9 bases align to TRBD1. J gave up 6 bases and V 3 bases, and 5 bases lay outside the gene matches. Germline V gene sequence: CDR1 SQVTM, CDR2 ANQGSEA. The length of the CDR3 is 13 residues. CDR3 sequence: CSVDRDREPEAFF. CDR3 DNA sequence: TGCAGCGTTGATCGGGACAGGGAACCTGAAGCTTTCTTT.

This sequence joins TRBV9 and TRBJ2-3; 9 nucleotides agree with TRBD1. Per the germline V gene, CDR1 is SGDLS and CDR2 is YYNGEE. The length of the CDR3 is 16 residues. With 4 bases clipped from V and 1 base from J, the junction kept 7 bases outside the gene matches. CDR3 amino acids: CASSPDRGSRTDTQYF. CDR3 bases: TGTGCCAGCAGCCCGGACAGGGGTAGTCGCACAGATACGCAGTATTTT.

As DNA, the CDR3 is TGTGCCATCAGTGAGTCAGGCAGAAGAAGCACTGAAGCTTTCTTT. It translates to CAISESGRRSTEAFF. The V and J genes are TRBV10-3 and TRBJ1-1; D is unresolved. The V gene lost 0 bases and the J gene lost 4 bases, with 12 bases spanning the gap. Germline CDR1 ENHRY, CDR2 SYGVKD. The CDR3 covers 15 residues.

The sample holds a few counts of this clone. J is TRBJ1-6 and V is TRBV19; D ambiguous. The CDR3 extends over 13 amino acids. Germline CDR1 LNHDA, CDR2 SQIVND (reference sequence). Trimming stripped 8 bases from V and 6 bases from J, with 11 bases between. CDR3 coding DNA: TGTGCCAGTGGGGTAGAGGGTAATTCACCCCTCCACTTT. Translation gives CASGVEGNSPLHF.

V gene TRBV7-2 combines with J gene TRBJ1-2, with TRBD1 matching 7 bases. Germline CDR1 SGHTA, CDR2 FQGNSA. This CDR3 region has 14 residues. V lost 3 bases and J lost 4; bases outside the gene matches: 5. CDR3 residues: CASSFRGTVYGYTF. CDR3 DNA sequence: TGTGCCAGCAGCTTTCGAGGGACAGTCTATGGCTACACCTTC.

The rearrangement uses TRBV15 and TRBJ2-4; possible D gene TRBD2, 6 bases. This CDR3 has 20 residues. Germline values: CDR1 LNHNV, CDR2 YYDKDF (reference sequence). V lost 0 bases to trimming and J lost 1 base, with 22 bases between them. The CDR3 region is CATSREMRVTGGEAKNIQYF. The CDR3 nucleotides read TGTGCCACCAGCAGAGAGATGAGGGTTACGGGCGGGGAGGCCAAAAACATTCAGTACTTC.

The chain employs TRBV11-3 and TRBJ2-7; TRBD1 aligns across 11 bases. CDR3 length equals 15 residues. The V segment lost 5 bases and the J segment 9 bases; nucleotides outside the gene matches: 12. Germline V gives CDR1 SGHNT, CDR2 YENEEA. The CDR3 DNA is TGTGCCAGCAGCCTCGCCCGGGACAGGGGGGTCGGGCAGTACTTC. Protein: CASSLARDRGVGQYF. Combining the CDR3 with reference TRBV11-3 and TRBJ2-7 gives the whole variable domain EAGVVQSPRYKIIEKKQPVAFWCNPISGHNTLYWYLQNLGQGPELLIRYENEEAVDDSQLPKDRFSAERLKGVDSTLKIQPAELGDSAVYLCASSLARDRGVGQYFGPGTRLTVT.

The rearrangement links TRBV18 to TRBJ2-6; D is uncertain. Germline V gives CDR1 KGHSH, CDR2 LQKENI. The CDR3 is made up of 14 amino acids. The V end lost 6 bases, the J end lost 0 bases, and 6 bases lay between the germline ends. The DNA of the CDR3 is TGTGCCAGCTCGATACCCTCTGGGGCCAACGTCCTGACTTTC. It translates to CASSIPSGANVLTF.

This clone was counted once. V usage is TRBV19 and J usage is TRBJ1-6; D is unresolved. The CDR3 totals 14 residues. Trimming removed 0 bases at V and 7 bases at J, with 7 bases between. Germline CDR1 LNHDA, CDR2 SQIVND (reference sequence). The CDR3 coding sequence is TGTGCCAGTAGTATAGAACGGGGAAATTCACCCCTCCACTTT. This codes for CASSIERGNSPLHF. Together with reference TRBV19 and TRBJ1-6, the CDR3 gives the full variable domain: DGGITQSPKYLFRKEGQNVTLSCEQNLNHDAMYWYRQDPGQGLRLIYYSQIVNDFQKGDIAEGYSVSREKKESFPLTVTSAQKNPTAFYLCASSIERGNSPLHFGNGTRLTVT.